A selection of T cell receptor beta chains follows, all from one sample in a study of blood T cell repertoires in COVID-19. Sequenced by immunoSEQ multiplex PCR; TCRdb stores in-frame clones only, minus some. The sample carries about 200,000 clones, around 78% recorded once. The sequenced material came from peripheral blood. These receptors originate from a woman older than 75 with active or convalescent COVID-19. Both conserved end residues are part of each CDR3. Fields, in order: J gene, D gene, V gene, clone size, CDR3 length, CDR3 protein, CDR3 DNA. A D gene is named only where the DNA matches it firmly. Clone sizes are given selectively: once, few, many, or a class where the clone is expanded.

TRBJ1-6,TRBD1,TRBV4-3,once,14,CASSQGQGGSPLHF,TGCGCCAGCAGCCAAGGTCAGGGGGGCTCACCCCTCCACTTT
TRBJ1-2,.,TRBV19,.,12,CASSIQGGGYTF,TGTGCCAGTAGTATACAAGGAGGCGGCTACACCTTC
TRBJ1-2,.,TRBV5-6,.,16,CASRLRNSQGVYGYTF,TGTGCCAGCAGGCTCCGTAATTCTCAGGGTGTGTATGGCTACACCTTC
TRBJ2-7,TRBD2,TRBV6-1,.,16,CASSVWTSGGRYEQYF,TGTGCCAGCAGTGTCTGGACTAGCGGGGGTCGCTACGAGCAGTACTTC
TRBJ1-2,.,TRBV12-3/TRBV12-4,few,13,CASSYRSNYGYTF,TGTGCCAGCAGTTACAGGTCCAACTATGGCTACACCTTC
TRBJ2-7,.,TRBV5-4,.,16,CASSSGPGGSYYEQYF,TGTGCCAGCAGCTCGGGCCCAGGAGGGAGTTACTACGAGCAGTACTTC
TRBJ2-7,.,TRBV6-6,.,15,CASNPDGGRTYEQYF,TGTGCCAGCAACCCCGACGGGGGGCGGACCTACGAGCAGTACTTC
TRBJ2-1,.,TRBV5-6,.,15,CASSLDFLRGSEQFF,TGTGCCAGCAGCTTGGACTTCCTTAGGGGCAGTGAGCAGTTCTTC
TRBJ1-1,.,TRBV11-2,few,14,CASSARREGTEAFF,TGTGCCAGCAGCGCCCGGAGGGAGGGAACTGAAGCTTTCTTT
TRBJ2-3,.,TRBV5-1,.,15,CASSLWGGSTDTQYF,TGCGCCAGCAGCTTGTGGGGCGGAAGCACAGATACGCAGTATTTT
TRBJ1-2,TRBD1,TRBV10-3,few,18,CAINTGRGQGAGSYGYTF,TGTGCCATCAACACCGGGCGGGGACAGGGGGCAGGGTCCTATGGCTACACCTTC
TRBJ2-1,TRBD1,TRBV5-1,.,14,CASTLTGDGVQWFF,TGCGCCAGCACACTCACAGGGGATGGGGTTCAATGGTTCTTC
TRBJ1-2,TRBD1,TRBV6-6,.,14,CASSYTDRGYGYTF,TGTGCCAGCAGTTACACGGACAGGGGGTATGGCTACACCTTC
TRBJ1-1,.,TRBV7-2,.,13,CASSLDGETEAFF,TGTGCCAGCAGCTTAGACGGGGAGACTGAAGCTTTCTTT
TRBJ2-7,TRBD1,TRBV7-6,.,17,CASSLLGSGTGKNEQYF,TGTGCCAGCAGCTTATTAGGCTCCGGGACAGGTAAGAACGAGCAGTACTTC
TRBJ1-1,.,TRBV3-1/TRBV3-2,.,15,CASNPTGRVGAEAFF,TGTGCCAGCAACCCGACAGGAAGGGTCGGGGCTGAAGCTTTCTTT
TRBJ1-1,.,TRBV12-3/TRBV12-4,.,12,CAIHPGRTEAFF,TGTGCCATTCACCCAGGGAGGACTGAAGCTTTCTTT
TRBJ1-6,TRBD1,TRBV30,.,13,CAWRGQGASPLHF,TGTGCCTGGAGGGGACAGGGGGCGAGTCCCCTCCACTTT
TRBJ2-5,TRBD2,TRBV7-9,.,16,CASSLGAGGLQETQYF,TGTGCCAGCAGCTTAGGCGCGGGGGGGCTTCAAGAGACCCAGTACTTC
TRBJ1-1,TRBD1,TRBV29-1,.,14,CSVEAGQLNTEAFF,TGCAGCGTTGAAGCGGGACAGTTGAACACTGAAGCTTTCTTT
TRBJ1-1,.,TRBV5-4,.,14,CASSLGQRNTEAFF,TGTGCCAGCAGCCTCGGACAGAGGAACACTGAAGCTTTCTTT
TRBJ1-4,.,TRBV21-1,.,14,CASSLTGSHEKLFF,TGTGCCAGCAGCCTTACAGGGAGTCATGAAAAACTGTTTTTT
TRBJ1-4,.,TRBV4-3,.,13,CASSQEEAEKLFF,TGCGCCAGCAGCCAAGAGGAGGCTGAAAAACTGTTTTTT
TRBJ1-1,TRBD1,TRBV25-1,few,16,CASSSLGDRGNTEAFF,TGTGCCAGCAGTTCCCTAGGGGACAGGGGTAACACTGAAGCTTTCTTT
TRBJ2-5,.,TRBV2,.,15,CASSGVGGFQETQYF,TGTGCCAGCAGTGGGGTTGGAGGGTTCCAAGAGACCCAGTACTTC
TRBJ2-5,.,TRBV12-3/TRBV12-4,.,13,CASSSDSQETQYF,TGTGCCAGCAGTTCGGACAGCCAAGAGACCCAGTACTTC
TRBJ1-2,.,TRBV19,few,15,CASSIISGTNYGYTF,TGTGCCAGTAGTATAATATCCGGTACTAACTATGGCTACACCTTC
TRBJ1-4,TRBD1,TRBV23-1,.,15,CASTPQTGEDEKLFF,TGCGCCAGCACACCGCAGACAGGGGAGGATGAAAAACTGTTTTTT
TRBJ2-7,.,TRBV5-1,.,15,CASSLSPTEAYEQYF,TGCGCCAGCAGCTTGTCCCCGACAGAGGCTTACGAGCAGTACTTC
TRBJ2-3,TRBD1,TRBV14,.,15,CASSLQGVGTDTQYF,TGTGCCAGCAGTTTACAGGGGGTAGGCACAGATACGCAGTATTTT
TRBJ1-4,TRBD1,TRBV2,.,15,CASSIRTGGYEKLFF,TGTGCCAGCAGTATTCGGACAGGGGGATATGAAAAACTGTTTTTT
TRBJ1-2,.,TRBV9,.,14,CASSVGGTNYGYTF,TGTGCCAGCAGCGTGGGGGGGACTAACTATGGCTACACCTTC
TRBJ1-1,.,TRBV11-2,.,12,CASSSYTNTAFF,TGTGCCAGCAGCTCTTATACGAACACGGCTTTCTTT
TRBJ2-7,TRBD2,TRBV5-8,few,15,CASSLVRGGATEQYF,TGTGCCAGCAGCTTGGTCCGCGGGGGGGCCACCGAGCAGTACTTC
TRBJ1-6,.,TRBV6-1,.,13,CASSEALIKSLHF,TGTGCCAGCAGTGAAGCATTAATTAAGAGCCTCCACTTT
TRBJ2-1,TRBD1,TRBV6-1,.,16,CASSEMTGISYNEQFF,TGTGCCAGCAGTGAAATGACAGGGATATCCTACAATGAGCAGTTCTTC
TRBJ1-3,.,TRBV7-2,.,18,CASSLKAGGAGSGNTIYF,TGTGCCAGCAGCTTAAAGGCGGGGGGCGCAGGTTCTGGAAACACCATATATTTT
TRBJ2-7,TRBD1,TRBV3-1/TRBV3-2,.,14,CASSRRQGTYEQYF,TGTGCCAGCAGCCGTCGACAGGGTACCTACGAGCAGTACTTC
TRBJ1-4,TRBD1,TRBV15,.,16,CATRLTGEGVNEKLFF,TGTGCCACCCGATTGACAGGGGAGGGGGTTAATGAAAAACTGTTTTTT
TRBJ1-2,.,TRBV19,.,13,CASSIGITYGYTF,TGTGCCAGTAGTATCGGGATCACCTATGGCTACACCTTC
TRBJ2-2,TRBD2,TRBV19,.,15,CASSKTSGGTGELFF,TGTGCCAGTAGCAAGACTAGCGGGGGCACCGGGGAGCTGTTTTTT
TRBJ2-2,.,TRBV2,.,15,CASSEAGATTGELFF,TGTGCCAGCAGTGAAGCTGGGGCCACCACCGGGGAGCTGTTTTTT
TRBJ1-2,TRBD1,TRBV28,.,14,CASSFSGTGGGYTF,TGTGCCAGCAGTTTCTCCGGGACAGGGGGGGGCTACACCTTC
TRBJ1-5,.,TRBV7-9,.,16,CASSLAVSAVGQPQHF,TGTGCCAGCAGCTTAGCGGTGTCGGCGGTGGGTCAGCCCCAGCATTTT
TRBJ2-7,TRBD2,TRBV11-2,.,15,CASSQGLAESYEQYF,TGTGCCAGCAGCCAAGGCCTAGCGGAGTCCTACGAGCAGTACTTC
TRBJ2-7,TRBD1,TRBV6-5,.,13,CASTGQGYGEQYF,TGTGCCAGCACCGGACAGGGGTACGGGGAGCAGTACTTC
TRBJ2-7,.,TRBV25-1,.,12,CASSHSGFEQYF,TGTGCCAGCAGTCATTCGGGGTTCGAGCAGTACTTC
TRBJ2-1,TRBD2,TRBV2,.,14,CASSAGGGPNEQFF,TGTGCCAGCAGTGCAGGCGGGGGGCCCAATGAGCAGTTCTTC
TRBJ1-2,.,TRBV3-1/TRBV3-2,.,12,CASSQGDYGYTF,TGTGCCAGCAGCCAAGGAGACTATGGCTACACCTTC
TRBJ1-2,.,TRBV4-1,.,12,CASSQVGLGYTF,TGCGCCAGCAGCCAAGTGGGGCTTGGCTACACCTTC
TRBJ2-5,.,TRBV5-1,.,13,CASSLAVVETQYF,TGCGCCAGCAGCTTGGCCGTTGTAGAGACCCAGTACTTC
TRBJ2-3,TRBD2,TRBV5-1,.,16,CASSLGLAGASDTQYF,TGCGCCAGCAGCTTGGGTCTAGCGGGGGCCTCAGATACGCAGTATTTT
TRBJ2-7,.,TRBV18,.,14,CASSPRQGYNEQYF,TGTGCCAGCTCACCACGGCAGGGGTACAACGAGCAGTACTTC
TRBJ2-2,.,TRBV7-6,.,13,CASSLVQGGGLFF,TGTGCCAGCAGCTTAGTCCAGGGGGGCGGGCTGTTTTTT
TRBJ1-5,.,TRBV28,.,12,CASTLFNQPQHF,TGTGCCAGCACCCTTTTCAATCAGCCCCAGCATTTT
TRBJ2-7,.,TRBV6-2/TRBV6-3,.,14,CASSYLLKQVEQYF,TGTGCCAGCAGTTACCTTCTCAAGCAAGTGGAGCAGTACTTC
TRBJ1-2,TRBD1,TRBV27,few,15,CASSLGQGARSGYTF,TGTGCCAGCAGTTTAGGACAGGGGGCGCGTTCTGGCTACACCTTC